This T cell receptor beta chain is from a study of T cells in Graves' hyperthyroidism and ophthalmopathy. This clonotype showed up many times. What was amplified from RNA transcripts were TCR beta CDR3 regions. First-round RT-PCR of the TCR CDR3 relied on the HTBI primer set. TCRdb redid the calling of the multiplex PCR reads with MiXCR, one entry per CDR3 protein. This sample has about 500,000 distinct CDR3 sequences, with 15% to 20% found just once. From approximately 9.5 ml of fresh peripheral blood, PBMCs were isolated. This CDR3 has 14 amino acids. V shed 0 bases and J 7 bases; nucleotides not matched to a gene: 3. Germline V gene data show CDR1 as LGHNA and CDR2 as YNFKEQ.

This sequence was found in a woman in her thirties with Graves' ophthalmopathy. This chain links TRBV4-2 with TRBJ2-1, with 7 bases fitting TRBD2. Specimen: blood. The CDR3 loop is CASSQDRGSNEQFF. The DNA for the CDR3 is TGTGCCAGCAGCCAAGATCGCGGGAGTAATGAGCAGTTCTTC.